These T cell receptor beta chains were read from a single sample in a study of CD8 T cells in Susac syndrome. One entry per CDR3 protein results from TCRdb running MiXCR on the immunoSEQ multiplex PCR reads. This repertoire shows fewer than 150,000 distinct CDR3 sequences, roughly 96% found once; its top ten account for more than 0.095%. The sequenced sample consisted of CD4+ T cells from PBMCs. All receptors derive from a human donor in good health. CDR3s include the opening cysteine and the closing phenylalanine or tryptophan. Each record gives: J gene, V gene, clone size, D gene, CDR3 protein, CDR3 DNA. A D gene is named only where the DNA matches it firmly. The size field is filled for only some rows; it gives once, few, many or a size class.

TRBJ2-4	TRBV2	-	-	CASSGDAGVAKNIQYF	TGTGCCAGCAGTGGAGACGCAGGGGTAGCCAAAAACATTCAGTACTTC
TRBJ2-7	TRBV2	-	-	CASSDSRGGMTNEQYF	TGTGCCAGCAGTGATAGTCGTGGGGGAATGACAAACGAGCAGTACTTC
TRBJ2-3	TRBV19	-	TRBD2	CASSFLGLVQNTQYF	TGTGCCAGTAGTTTTCTGGGACTAGTCCAAAATACGCAGTATTTT
TRBJ2-3	TRBV7-2	-	-	CASSLGSGPLTDTQYF	TGTGCCAGCAGCTTAGGGTCAGGGCCCCTCACAGATACGCAGTATTTT
TRBJ2-7	TRBV20-1	-	TRBD2	CSARAPGLAWDEQYF	TGCAGTGCTAGAGCTCCGGGACTAGCTTGGGACGAGCAGTACTTC
TRBJ2-7	TRBV5-1	-	-	CASSSHRASYEQYF	TGCGCCAGCAGCTCACACAGGGCATCCTACGAGCAGTACTTC
TRBJ2-3	TRBV5-1	-	TRBD1	CASSLGPGQSTDTQYF	TGCGCCAGCAGCTTGGGACCGGGACAGAGCACAGATACGCAGTATTTT
TRBJ2-2	TRBV2	-	TRBD2	CASSRTSGSRTGELFF	TGTGCCAGCAGTCGGACTAGCGGGAGTAGGACCGGGGAGCTGTTTTTT
TRBJ2-5	TRBV20-1	-	-	CSARAGGRRETQYF	TGCAGTGCTAGAGCTGGGGGGCGCAGAGAGACCCAGTACTTC
TRBJ2-7	TRBV2	-	-	CASSVGGNYEQYF	TGTGCCAGCAGTGTAGGGGGAAACTACGAGCAGTACTTC
TRBJ2-7	TRBV10-3	-	-	CAIRRTVGDTYEQYF	TGTGCCATCAGGAGGACAGTCGGCGATACCTACGAGCAGTACTTC
TRBJ2-1	TRBV5-1	-	-	CASSSGWTYNEQFF	TGCGCCAGCAGCTCTGGATGGACGTACAATGAGCAGTTCTTC
TRBJ2-5	TRBV29-1	once	-	CSVSSGETQYF	TGCAGCGTTTCTTCAGGGGAGACCCAGTACTTC
TRBJ1-5	TRBV19	few	-	CASSMGNQPQHF	TGTGCCAGTAGTATGGGCAATCAGCCCCAGCATTTT
TRBJ2-1	TRBV27	-	TRBD2	CASSSRTSGRALSSYNEQFF	TGTGCCAGCAGTTCCCGGACTAGCGGGAGGGCCCTGAGCTCCTACAATGAGCAGTTCTTC
TRBJ1-5	TRBV3-1	-	-	CASSHGAGVDNQPQHF	TGTGCCAGCAGCCATGGGGCAGGGGTGGACAATCAGCCCCAGCATTTT
TRBJ2-7	TRBV12-3/TRBV12-4	-	-	CASSLRGSYYEQYF	TGTGCCAGCAGTTTAAGAGGGAGTTACTACGAGCAGTACTTC
TRBJ2-4	TRBV5-1	-	-	CAPWGQAKNIQYF	TGCGCCCCCTGGGGACAAGCCAAAAACATTCAGTACTTC
TRBJ2-4	TRBV3-1	-	TRBD2	CASSQDSWASGVGNIQYF	TGTGCCAGCAGCCAAGATTCATGGGCTAGCGGAGTGGGCAACATTCAGTACTTC
TRBJ2-7	TRBV6-1	-	-	CASSGLRGTASYEQYF	TGTGCCAGCAGTGGACTGAGAGGGACCGCGTCCTACGAGCAGTACTTC
TRBJ1-5	TRBV10-3	-	TRBD1	CAISGQGDQPQHF	TGTGCCATCAGTGGCCAGGGGGATCAGCCCCAGCATTTT
TRBJ1-2	TRBV5-1	-	-	CASRLDSSYGYTF	TGCGCCAGCAGACTTGACAGTTCCTATGGCTACACCTTC
TRBJ1-1	TRBV6-5	once	-	CATLRGNTEAFF	TGTGCCACCCTACGGGGGAACACTGAAGCTTTCTTT
TRBJ2-1	TRBV15	-	TRBD2	CATSREVRENEQFF	TGTGCCACCAGCAGAGAGGTGCGGGAGAATGAGCAGTTCTTC
TRBJ1-4	TRBV7-9	-	TRBD1	CASSRDSEKLFF	TGTGCCAGCAGCCGGGACAGTGAAAAACTGTTTTTT
TRBJ1-5	TRBV28	-	-	CASRTAGQLYQPQHF	TGTGCCAGCAGAACTGCAGGACAGCTTTATCAGCCCCAGCATTTT
TRBJ1-1	TRBV19	-	-	CASSRESNTEAFF	TGTGCCAGTAGTAGGGAGTCGAACACTGAAGCTTTCTTT
TRBJ1-2	TRBV2	-	-	CASSGEQRDGYTF	TGTGCCAGCAGTGGGGAACAACGGGATGGCTACACCTTC
TRBJ1-1	TRBV28	once	TRBD1	CASSLGGRGLAFF	TGTGCCAGCAGTTTGGGCGGGAGGGGGCTAGCTTTCTTT
TRBJ2-7	TRBV30	-	TRBD2	CAWRGGSGNSYEQYF	TGTGCCTGGAGGGGGGGTAGCGGGAACAGCTACGAGCAGTACTTC
TRBJ2-2	TRBV28	-	-	CASRPPRYFYGEGTNTGELFF	TGTGCCAGCAGGCCCCCAAGATATTTTTATGGAGAGGGGACGAACACCGGGGAGCTGTTTTTT
TRBJ1-3	TRBV7-6	-	-	CASSLVGTEGPGSGNTIYF	TGTGCCAGCAGCTTAGTCGGGACTGAGGGTCCTGGCTCTGGAAACACCATATATTTT
TRBJ2-7	TRBV3-1	-	-	CASSLRGLGDEQYF	TGTGCCAGCAGCCTCCGCGGGTTAGGGGACGAGCAGTACTTC
TRBJ1-2	TRBV3-1	-	-	CASSHRRDYGYTF	TGTGCCAGCAGCCATAGGAGGGACTATGGCTACACCTTC
TRBJ2-7	TRBV2	-	TRBD1	CASSDDRVAEQYF	TGTGCCAGCAGCGATGACAGGGTCGCCGAGCAGTACTTC
TRBJ1-1	TRBV5-6	-	TRBD1	CASSHRGTTEAFF	TGTGCCAGCAGCCACAGGGGGACCACTGAAGCTTTCTTT
TRBJ2-3	TRBV7-9	-	TRBD2	CASSADVRGESADTQYF	TGTGCCAGCAGCGCGGACGTGCGGGGGGAGAGCGCAGATACGCAGTATTTT
TRBJ1-1	TRBV2	-	-	CASRGLGLGAFF	TGTGCCAGCAGGGGCCTTGGGTTGGGAGCTTTCTTT
TRBJ2-1	TRBV25-1	-	-	CASNQRVGPYNEQFF	TGTGCCAGCAATCAAAGGGTGGGGCCTTACAATGAGCAGTTCTTC
TRBJ1-2	TRBV6-2/TRBV6-3	-	-	CASGATVSYGYTF	TGTGCCAGCGGAGCGACAGTTTCCTATGGCTACACCTTC